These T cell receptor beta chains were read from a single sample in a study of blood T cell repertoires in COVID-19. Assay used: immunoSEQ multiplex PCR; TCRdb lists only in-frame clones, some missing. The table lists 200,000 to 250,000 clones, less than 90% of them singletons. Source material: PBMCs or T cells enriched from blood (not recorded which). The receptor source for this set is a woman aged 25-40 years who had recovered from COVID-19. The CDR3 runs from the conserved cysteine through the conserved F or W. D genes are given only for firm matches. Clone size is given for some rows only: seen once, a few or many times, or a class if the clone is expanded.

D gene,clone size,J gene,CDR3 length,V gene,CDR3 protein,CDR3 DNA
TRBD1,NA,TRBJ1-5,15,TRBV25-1,CASSASGGQVQPQHF,TGTGCCAGCAGTGCCTCCGGGGGACAGGTCCAGCCCCAGCATTTT
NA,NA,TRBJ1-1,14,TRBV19,CATNAGLGSTEAFF,TGTGCCACGAACGCAGGGCTGGGTAGCACTGAAGCTTTCTTT
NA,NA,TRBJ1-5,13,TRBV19,CASSTPGQTLWHF,TGTGCCAGTAGTACCCCCGGACAGACCCTCTGGCATTTT
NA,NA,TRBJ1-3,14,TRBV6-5,CASTNGGPGNTIYF,TGTGCCAGCACCAACGGGGGGCCTGGAAACACCATATATTTT
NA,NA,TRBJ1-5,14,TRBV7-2,CASSLESGVQPQHF,TGTGCCAGCAGCTTAGAATCAGGGGTTCAGCCCCAGCATTTT
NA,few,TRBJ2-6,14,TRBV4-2,CARAARSGANVLTF,TGTGCCCGAGCGGCTAGATCTGGGGCCAACGTCCTGACTTTC
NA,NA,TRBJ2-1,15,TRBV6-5,CASRGRRGFDNEQFF,TGTGCCAGCAGGGGCCGCAGGGGCTTCGACAATGAGCAGTTCTTC
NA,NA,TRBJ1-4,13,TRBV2,CASSDRVREKLFF,TGTGCCAGCAGTGACAGGGTGAGGGAAAAACTGTTTTTT
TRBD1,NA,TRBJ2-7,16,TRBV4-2,CASSQTGQGVSYEQYF,TGTGCCAGCAGCCAAACGGGACAGGGCGTCTCCTACGAGCAGTACTTC
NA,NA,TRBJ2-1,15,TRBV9,CASSVGRDSYNEQFF,TGTGCCAGCAGCGTAGGACGGGATTCCTACAATGAGCAGTTCTTC
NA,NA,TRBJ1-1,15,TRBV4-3,CASSQGRVGNTEAFF,TGCGCCAGCAGCCAAGGGAGAGTTGGGAACACTGAAGCTTTCTTT
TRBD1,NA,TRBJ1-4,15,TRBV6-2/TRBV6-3,CASSYSGQGVEKLFF,TGTGCCAGCAGTTACTCCGGACAGGGTGTTGAAAAACTGTTTTTT
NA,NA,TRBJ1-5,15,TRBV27,CASSFDGYSNQPQHF,TGTGCCAGCAGTTTTGACGGGTATAGCAATCAGCCCCAGCATTTT
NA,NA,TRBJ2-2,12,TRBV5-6,CASSKNIGELFF,TGTGCCAGCAGCAAAAATATCGGGGAGCTGTTTTTT
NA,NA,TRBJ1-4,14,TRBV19,CASQKPGLEEKLFF,TGTGCCAGTCAAAAACCGGGGTTAGAGGAAAAACTGTTTTTT
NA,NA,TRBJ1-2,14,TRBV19,CASSGVSQGQGYTF,TGTGCCAGTAGCGGAGTCTCACAGGGTCAAGGCTACACCTTC
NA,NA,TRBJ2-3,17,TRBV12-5,CASGLGPGTLGTDTQYF,TGTGCTAGTGGTTTGGGACCCGGGACTCTTGGCACAGATACGCAGTATTTT
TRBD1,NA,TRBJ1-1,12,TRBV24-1,CATSETGEEAFF,TGTGCCACCAGTGAGACAGGGGAAGAAGCTTTCTTT
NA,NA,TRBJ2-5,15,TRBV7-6,CASSLATGQEETQYF,TGTGCCAGCAGCTTAGCGACAGGACAAGAAGAGACCCAGTACTTC
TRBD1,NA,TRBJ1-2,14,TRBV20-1,CSASKGDRNYGYTF,TGCAGTGCTAGTAAAGGGGACAGGAACTATGGCTACACCTTC
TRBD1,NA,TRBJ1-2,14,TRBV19,CGSSMEDRAASYTF,TGTGGCAGTAGTATGGAAGACAGGGCGGCGAGCTACACCTTC
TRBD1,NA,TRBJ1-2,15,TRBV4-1,CASSAWDSTNYGYTF,TGCGCCAGCAGCGCTTGGGACAGCACTAACTATGGCTACACCTTC
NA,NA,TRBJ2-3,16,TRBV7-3,CASSLRALPGTDTQYF,TGTGCCAGCAGCTTAAGGGCACTCCCAGGGACAGATACGCAGTATTTT
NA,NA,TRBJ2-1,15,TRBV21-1,CASSKPGTVYNEQFF,TGTGCCAGCAGCAAACCTGGGACAGTCTACAATGAGCAGTTCTTC
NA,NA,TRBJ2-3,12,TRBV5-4,CASSPLEYTQYF,TGTGCCAGCAGCCCCCTAGAGTATACGCAGTATTTT
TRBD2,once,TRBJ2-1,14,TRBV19,CASSTGTSAAGKFF,TGTGCCAGTAGTACCGGGACTAGCGCCGCTGGAAAGTTCTTC
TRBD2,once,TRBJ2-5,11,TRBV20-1,CSARLAGVQYF,TGCAGTGCTAGACTAGCGGGGGTCCAGTACTTC
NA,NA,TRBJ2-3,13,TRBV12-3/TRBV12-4,CASSLGGPDTQYF,TGTGCCAGCAGTTTGGGTGGGCCAGATACGCAGTATTTT
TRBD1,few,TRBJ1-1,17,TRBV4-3,CASSRDRGLLGLTEAFF,TGCGCCAGCAGCCGAGACAGGGGGCTTCTGGGGCTTACTGAAGCTTTCTTT
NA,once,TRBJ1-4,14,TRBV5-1,CASSLPTAEGKLFF,TGCGCCAGCAGCCTTCCGACAGCGGAGGGAAAACTGTTTTTT
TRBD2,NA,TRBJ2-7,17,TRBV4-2,CASSQHFRRGGSYEQYF,TGTGCCAGCAGCCAACACTTTCGGCGGGGGGGATCCTACGAGCAGTACTTC
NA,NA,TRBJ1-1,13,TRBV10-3,CAISVVQNTEAFF,TGTGCCATCAGTGTGGTACAAAACACTGAAGCTTTCTTT
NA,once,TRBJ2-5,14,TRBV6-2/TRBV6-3,CASSYSRAQETQYF,TGTGCCAGCAGTTACTCCAGGGCACAAGAGACCCAGTACTTC
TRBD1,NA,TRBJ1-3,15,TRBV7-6,CASSLGQGSGNTIYF,TGTGCCAGCAGCTTGGGACAGGGTTCTGGAAACACCATATATTTT
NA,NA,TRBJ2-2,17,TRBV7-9,CASSLPSSGQVTGELFF,TGTGCCAGCAGCTTACCCAGTTCAGGGCAGGTAACCGGGGAGCTGTTTTTT
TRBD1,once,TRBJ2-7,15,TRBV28,CASTPPGTGENEQYF,TGTGCCAGCACCCCACCGGGGACAGGGGAAAACGAGCAGTACTTC
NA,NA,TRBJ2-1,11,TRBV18,CASSQGDEQFF,TGTGCCAGCTCACAGGGGGATGAGCAGTTCTTC
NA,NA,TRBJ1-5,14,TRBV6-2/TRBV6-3,CASSYDLGFQPQHF,TGTGCCAGCAGTTATGATCTCGGTTTTCAGCCCCAGCATTTT
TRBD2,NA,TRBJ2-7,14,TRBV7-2,CASSSRSGGYEQYF,TGTGCCAGCAGCTCAAGGTCCGGGGGGTACGAGCAGTACTTC
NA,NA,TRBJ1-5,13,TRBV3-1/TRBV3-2,CASSPPYGQPQHF,TGTGCCAGCAGCCCCCCTTACGGTCAGCCCCAGCATTTT
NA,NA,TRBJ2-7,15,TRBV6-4,CASSDWFGLTYEQYF,TGTGCCAGCAGTGACTGGTTCGGACTGACCTACGAGCAGTACTTC
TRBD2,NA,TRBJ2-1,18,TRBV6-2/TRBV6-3,CASSRGLAGGTSYNEQFF,TGTGCCAGCAGTAGGGGACTAGCGGGGGGGACCTCCTACAATGAGCAGTTCTTC
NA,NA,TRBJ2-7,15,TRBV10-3,CAIRTGTLSPYEQYF,TGTGCCATCAGGACCGGGACTCTCTCTCCTTACGAGCAGTACTTC
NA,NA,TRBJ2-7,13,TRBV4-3,CASSQDSSYEQYF,TGCGCCAGCAGCCAAGACAGCTCCTACGAGCAGTACTTC
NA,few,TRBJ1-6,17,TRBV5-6,CASSLDLGGMDNSPLHF,TGTGCCAGCAGCTTGGATTTGGGCGGGATGGATAATTCACCCCTCCACTTT
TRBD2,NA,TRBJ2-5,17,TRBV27,CASSSSGGMHRVETQYF,TGTGCCAGCAGTTCTAGCGGGGGGATGCATAGGGTAGAGACCCAGTACTTC
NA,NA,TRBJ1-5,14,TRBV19,CASSFTGANQPQHF,TGTGCCAGTAGTTTCACAGGCGCAAATCAGCCCCAGCATTTT
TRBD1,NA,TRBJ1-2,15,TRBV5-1,CASSLRDSRNYGYTF,TGCGCCAGCAGCTTGAGGGACAGCCGTAACTATGGCTACACCTTC
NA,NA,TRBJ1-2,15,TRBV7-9,CASSSGGTANYGYTF,TGTGCCAGCAGCTCCGGAGGGACGGCAAACTATGGCTACACCTTC
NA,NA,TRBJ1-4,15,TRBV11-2,CASSFDSGVNEKLFF,TGTGCCAGCAGCTTCGATTCGGGGGTTAATGAAAAACTGTTTTTT
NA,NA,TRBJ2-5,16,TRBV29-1,CSAEPSEESHPETQYF,TGCAGCGCCGAACCGTCCGAGGAAAGTCACCCAGAGACCCAGTACTTC
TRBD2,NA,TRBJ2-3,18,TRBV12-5,CASGLGTSGGELWGTQYF,TGTGCTAGTGGTCTCGGGACTAGCGGGGGGGAATTGTGGGGTACGCAGTATTTT
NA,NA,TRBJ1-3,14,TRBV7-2,CASSSPGSGNTIYF,TGTGCCAGCAGCTCCCCCGGCTCTGGAAACACCATATATTTT